A single sample is the source of the 21 T cell receptor beta chains below, sequenced in a study of T cells in Graves' hyperthyroidism and ophthalmopathy. RNA transcripts served as the template for amplifying TCR beta CDR3 regions. When the TCR CDR3 underwent first-round RT-PCR, the HTBI primer set was used. Via MiXCR, TCRdb re-called the multiplex PCR reads, giving one row per CDR3 protein. Here the sample spans fewer than 350,000 distinct CDR3 sequences, approximately 15% being singletons. Sequenced material: blood. The receptors shown here come from a woman in her thirties or forties with Graves' hyperthyroidism.

The table lists this clonotype with many counts. V gene TRBV2 combines with J gene TRBJ1-2; 8 bases line up with TRBD1. Germline loops: CDR1 SNHLY, CDR2 FYNNEI. With V trimmed by 7 bases and J by 5 bases, 9 bases remained unmatched. CDR3 length: 14 amino acids. The CDR3 here is CASNPTGVEYGYTF. The CDR3 DNA reads as TGTGCCAGCAATCCGACAGGGGTAGAATATGGCTACACCTTC.

V is TRBV18 and J is TRBJ1-3; D perhaps matches TRBD1 (5 bases). V lost 1 base and J 4 bases, leaving 11 bases between the germline ends. The CDR3 sequence is 15 residues long. The germline CDR1 and CDR2 sequences are KGHSH and LQKENI. The CDR3 nucleotides read TGTGCCAGCTCACCACGGGACGTACCCGGAAACACCATATATTTT. It specifies CASSPRDVPGNTIYF.

Many counts were recorded for this clonotype. This chain joins TRBV6-2 or TRBV6-3 and TRBJ1-5, with 8 bases matching TRBD1. The CDR3 length is 14 residues. V trimming: 5 bases; J trimming: 6 bases; junction bases outside the gene matches: 6. Germline CDR1 is MNHEY and CDR2 is SVGEGT. The CDR3: CASSPQGAAQPQHF. In DNA, the CDR3 is TGTGCCAGCAGTCCGCAGGGGGCAGCTCAGCCCCAGCATTTT.

This chain uses TRBV28 with TRBJ2-5; TRBD1 matches 7 bases. The CDR3 loop spans 14 amino acids. The V gene end was trimmed by 5 bases and the J gene end by 7 bases; junction bases not matched to a gene: 10. Germline V gene sequence: CDR1 MDHEN, CDR2 SYDVKM. This CDR3 is CASSPGQTAGTQYF. The DNA for the CDR3 is TGTGCCAGCAGTCCGGGACAGACCGCGGGGACCCAGTACTTC. Full variable domain (rest looked up from reference TRBV28 and TRBJ2-5): DVKVTQSSRYLVKRTGEKVFLECVQDMDHENMFWYRQDPGLGLRLIYFSYDVKMKEKGDIPEGYSVSREKKERFSLILESASTNQTSMYLCASSPGQTAGTQYFGPGTRLLVL.

This clonotype was seen many times. This chain uses TRBV2 with TRBJ2-5; D perhaps matches TRBD1 (6 bases). Germline assignment: CDR1 SNHLY and CDR2 FYNNEI. This CDR3 has 15 amino acids. Trimming pared 2 bases from V and 1 base from J, leaving 11 bases between. The DNA for the CDR3 is TGTGCCAGCAGTGAAAACCCAGGGGCCCAAGAGACCCAGTACTTC. Translation gives CASSENPGAQETQYF.

This chain joins TRBV28 and TRBJ2-5; 9 bases align to TRBD1. V lost 5 bases, J lost 4 bases, and 14 bases stayed unmatched. Germline V gene data show CDR1 as MDHEN and CDR2 as SYDVKM. This CDR3 contains 17 residues. CDR3 sequence (DNA): TGTGCCAGCAGTCACAGGGGGCAAGGAGGTGGAGGAGAGACCCAGTACTTC. Protein product: CASSHRGQGGGGETQYF.

This clonotype was seen more than once but under ten times. The rearrangement uses TRBV19 and TRBJ2-1; TRBD2 aligns across 11 bases. Trimming removed 2 bases from V and 7 bases from J; junction bases left unmatched: 7. Germline V gives CDR1 LNHDA, CDR2 SQIVND (reference sequence). This CDR3 region has 16 residues. CDR3 sequence: CASSIRIAGGLNEQFF. Written as DNA, the CDR3 is TGTGCCAGTAGTATAAGAATAGCGGGAGGGCTAAATGAGCAGTTCTTC.

This clonotype was found many times. The V gene is TRBV5-1, the J gene TRBJ2-3, with D possibly being TRBD2 (5 bases). Trimming cost V 0 bases and J 2 bases, with 10 bases left between them. The CDR3 has 15 amino acids. The V gene's germline CDR1 is SGHRS and CDR2 YFSETQ. As DNA, the CDR3 is TGCGCCAGCAGCTTGGGCCTAGCTTACACAGATACGCAGTATTTT. Protein sequence: CASSLGLAYTDTQYF.

This clonotype was observed at least ten times. Here the CDR3 reads CASRGDRGQETQYF. The CDR3 DNA sequence: TGTGCCAGCAGAGGGGACAGGGGGCAGGAGACCCAGTACTTC. The chain carries TRBV12-3 or TRBV12-4 and TRBJ2-5; 12 bases line up with TRBD1. With 6 bases clipped from V and 5 bases from J, the junction kept 4 bases outside the gene matches. CDR3 length equals 14 residues.

Ten or more counts support this clonotype. The chain carries TRBV20-1 and TRBJ2-3, with D possibly being TRBD1 (5 bases). There are 15 residues in the CDR3. Germline CDR1 is DFQATT and CDR2 is SNEGSKA (reference sequence). V lost 0 bases and J lost 0, with 10 bases in between. CDR3 in DNA: TGCAGTGCTAGAGATTCAGGGATAAGCACAGATACGCAGTATTTT. It translates to CSARDSGISTDTQYF.

This clonotype appeared a few times. The chain recombines TRBV9 with TRBJ1-5; 7 bases are a match to TRBD1. Trimming removed 0 bases from V and 2 bases from J; junction bases left unmatched: 2. CDR3 length: 15 residues. Germline V lookup: CDR1 SGDLS, CDR2 YYNGEE. The CDR3 spells CASSVGGQGNQPQHF. The CDR3 DNA follows: TGTGCCAGCAGCGTAGGCGGACAGGGCAATCAGCCCCAGCATTTT.

The rearrangement uses TRBV6-1 and TRBJ2-5; 7 positions agree with TRBD1. V lost 3 bases to trimming and J lost 3 bases; unmatched junction nucleotides: 7. The CDR3 consists of 15 residues. In germline, CDR1 is MNHNS, CDR2 SASEGT. CDR3: CASSDLHRGEETQYF. The CDR3 nucleotides read TGTGCCAGCAGTGATCTCCACAGGGGAGAAGAGACCCAGTACTTC.

This clonotype was recorded at least ten times. V usage is TRBV20-1 and J usage is TRBJ2-5; 9 bases map to TRBD2. The ends lost 4 bases at V and 7 bases at J; junction bases unmatched: 10. CDR1 DFQATT and CDR2 SNEGSKA come from the germline V gene (reference sequence). The CDR3 loop spans 14 amino acids. The CDR3 region has the DNA TGCAGTGCTATTCGGCGGGAGGGTCCCGGGACCCAGTACTTC. Protein: CSAIRREGPGTQYF.

This chain connects TRBV27 to TRBJ1-2; 7 positions match TRBD1. This CDR3 has 14 residues. Per germline, CDR1 MNHEY and CDR2 SMNVEV (reference sequence). The junction had 8 bases not matched to a gene; V was cut back by 7 bases and J by 3 bases. CDR3 amino acids: CASKPTGAYYGYTF. The CDR3 bases are TGTGCCAGCAAGCCAACAGGGGCATACTATGGCTACACCTTC.

This clonotype was counted many times. The chain combines TRBV5-1 with TRBJ2-5; D is ambiguous. The CDR3 runs 12 residues. The V end was cut by 4 bases, the J end by 2 bases, with 6 bases between. Germline loops: CDR1 SGHRS, CDR2 YFSETQ. The CDR3 spells CASSISQETQYF. The CDR3 nucleotides read TGCGCCAGCAGCATCTCACAAGAGACCCAGTACTTC.

This clonotype was seen more than once but under ten times. This may stem from a read error, because a much larger clone lies one nucleotide away. The V and J genes are TRBV10-3 and TRBJ2-3; D uncertain. In germline, CDR1 is ENHRY, CDR2 SYGVKD. The CDR3 has 11 residues. The V gene lost 6 bases and the J gene lost 2 bases, with 3 bases spanning the gap. The CDR3 nucleotides are TGTGCCATCAGCCACACAGATACGCAGTATTTT. As protein: CAISHTDTQYF.

In its sample, this clonotype was seen many times. The chain has TRBV28 and TRBJ2-7; 7 bases are shared with TRBD1. The length of the CDR3 is 15 residues. V was clipped by 4 bases and J by 1 base; unmatched bases: 7. Germline CDR1 and CDR2: MDHEN and SYDVKM. DNA of the CDR3: TGTGCCAGCAGTTCTCAACAGGGGAAATCCTACGAGCAGTACTTC. It encodes CASSSQQGKSYEQYF. The full variable domain, with the rest looked up from reference TRBV28 and TRBJ2-7, is DVKVTQSSRYLVKRTGEKVFLECVQDMDHENMFWYRQDPGLGLRLIYFSYDVKMKEKGDIPEGYSVSREKKERFSLILESASTNQTSMYLCASSSQQGKSYEQYFGPGTRLTVT.

In DNA form, the CDR3 reads TGTGCCAGCAGTGAACCGGGACTAGCGTACAATGAGCAGTTCTTC. Translation: CASSEPGLAYNEQFF. V and J are TRBV6-1 and TRBJ2-1, with 10 bases aligning to TRBD2. Germline lookup yields CDR1 MNHNS and CDR2 SASEGT. With V trimmed by 2 bases and J by 4 bases, 2 bases remained unmatched. The CDR3 consists of 15 residues.

The rearrangement links TRBV5-6 to TRBJ2-5; the D gene is possibly TRBD1 (6 bases). This CDR3 is 16 amino acids long. V shed 4 bases and J shed 9 bases, with 25 bases lying between them. The germline gives CDR1 SGHDT, CDR2 YYEEEE. CDR3 bases: TGTGCCAGCAGCCCCTACGGGAAGACAGGTTCGTTGGCCCAGTACTTC. Amino acids: CASSPYGKTGSLAQYF.

Ten or more counts support this clonotype. This sequence joins TRBV20-1 and TRBJ2-1, with 10 bases lining up with TRBD2. The CDR3 contains 14 residues. Germline V lookup: CDR1 DFQATT, CDR2 SNEGSKA (reference sequence). With V trimmed by 5 bases and J by 6 bases, 7 bases remained unmatched. This chain's CDR3 is CSASGTSASNEQFF. The DNA of the CDR3 is TGCAGTGCTTCCGGGACTAGCGCCAGCAATGAGCAGTTCTTC.

This clonotype was found many times. The rearrangement links TRBV15 to TRBJ2-7; D not certain. CDR3 length: 12 residues. V dropped 8 bases and J dropped 0 bases, with 8 bases sitting between them. Germline V CDR1 and CDR2: LNHNV, YYDKDF (reference sequence). In DNA form, the CDR3 reads TGTGCCACCTCACAGAACTCCTACGAGCAGTACTTC. This codes for CATSQNSYEQYF.